Included here is one TCR beta chain sequence, with context. No antigen is known for it. This was the immunoSEQ v3.0 assay at survey level. Sequencing used immunoSEQ multiplex PCR; TCRdb keeps in-frame clones, though not all of them. This sample has fewer than 25,000 clones; 85% to 95% occur once, and the top ten carry 2% to 2.5%. This record belongs to a study of long-term antiretroviral therapy in people with HIV. Points from the study as a whole: Blood obtained between the mid-2000s and the late 2010s may reflect older ART regimens. On ART adherence, viral resistance or therapy changes, no data were available. Transplant donor controls retained higher diversity, though diversity increased after ART.

This TCR was recovered from a woman in her forties or fifties with HIV. The sequencing here drew on unsorted PBMCs, taken 4.9 years after starting antiretroviral therapy.

In DNA, the CDR3 is TGTGCCAGCAGTTACACCCCGGTAGGGGATGAGCAGTTCTTC. This gives the protein CASSYTPVGDEQFF. The chain carries TRBV6-5 and TRBJ2-1; a weak D match, TRBD1 (5 bases). Germline V gene lookup returns CDR1 MNHEY and CDR2 SVGAGI. The CDR3 has 14 amino acids. V dropped 2 bases and J dropped 8 bases, with 13 bases sitting between them.